This T cell receptor (beta chain) was recorded in a study of blood T cell repertoires in COVID-19. As for the study in general: Whether acute or convalescent, the COVID-19 samples came from the United States, Italy and Spain. From T cells, B-cell-depleted T cells, or PBMCs came the material, which was cDNA or gDNA.

Looked up from germline, CDR1 is SGHNT and CDR2 is YYREEE (reference sequence). J gave up 2 bases and V 4 bases, and 14 bases lay outside the gene matches. CDR3 size: 20 residues. Methods used by the authors: Scientists estimated how many nucleated cells there were by amplifying reference gene primers. Sequencing was performed with immunoSEQ multiplex PCR; in TCRdb, only in-frame clones are kept and a portion is missing. The V and J calls and clone size come from that table; D and trimming were worked out from the DNA. Of about 260,000 clones detected, around 86% appear once; the ten largest clones hold roughly 1.6%.

Sequenced material: peripheral blood. The genes are TRBV5-4 and TRBJ2-2; 13 bases agree with TRBD2. The sequence derives from a woman aged 40 to 49 who had recovered from COVID-19. DNA for the CDR3: TGTGCCAGCAGCCACCCCGGGACTAGCGGGGTCGCACCAAACACCGGGGAGCTGTTTTTT. The encoded protein is CASSHPGTSGVAPNTGELFF.